This TCR beta chain was sequenced during a study of Graves' ophthalmopathy and Graves' hyperthyroidism. The V and J ends lost 4 bases and 6 bases respectively, with 17 bases between them. The CDR3 has 14 amino acids. Germline-derived CDR1 and CDR2 are SGHRS and YFSETQ. RNA transcripts provided the template for amplifying TCR beta CDR3 regions. The first round was an RT-PCR with HTBI primers, and the second round was a multiplex PCR. One entry per CDR3 protein results from TCRdb running MiXCR on the multiplex PCR reads. The data contain 200,000 to 250,000 distinct CDR3 sequences, under 25% of them seen just once; the ten biggest clones take up about 40%. This clonotype was picked up many times.

The rearrangement links TRBV5-1 to TRBJ2-7, with no clear D. The receptor was derived from a woman in her forties or fifties with Graves' ophthalmopathy. The sample consisted of peripheral blood. CDR3 residues: CASSPSGRKSEQYF. In DNA, the CDR3 is TGCGCCAGCAGCCCCTCCGGGCGAAAATCCGAGCAGTACTTC.